Shown below are 9 T cell receptor beta chains from a single sample sequenced in a study of blood T cell repertoires in COVID-19. TCRdb keeps only in-frame clones here, not all; method: immunoSEQ multiplex PCR. Counted here are 200,000 to 300,000 clones, around four fifths occurring once; the ten biggest clones make up 5% to 8%. The material sequenced was peripheral blood. The receptors shown here come from a woman aged 55-70 years with active or convalescent COVID-19.

The genes are TRBV29-1 and TRBJ2-5, with a tentative D call TRBD1 (5 bases). Germline CDR1 SQVTM, CDR2 ANQGSEA. This CDR3 comprises 14 residues. Trimming shortened V by 0 bases and J by 7 bases, and 15 bases separated the two germline ends. The CDR3 sequence: CSVEDVGRAATQYF. For the CDR3, the DNA is TGCAGCGTTGAAGATGTTGGCAGGGCGGCGACCCAGTACTTC.

This clone has only one observation. The rearrangement joins TRBV28 to TRBJ2-5, with a tentative D call TRBD2 (5 bases). The V end was cut by 1 base, the J end by 1 base, with 13 bases between. Germline lookup yields CDR1 MDHEN and CDR2 SYDVKM. CDR3 length: 16 residues. CDR3: CASSLFRGLGQETQYF. CDR3 in DNA: TGTGCCAGCAGTTTATTTCGGGGTTTGGGCCAAGAGACCCAGTACTTC.

The rearrangement links TRBV6-5 to TRBJ1-6; 7 bases are a match to TRBD1. The CDR3 runs to 15 residues. V dropped 5 bases and J dropped 7; count of bases not matched to a gene: 8. The germline V gene encodes CDR1 MNHEY and CDR2 SVGAGI. CDR3 sequence reads: CASSKTGQDNSPLHF. DNA of the CDR3: TGTGCCAGCAGTAAAACAGGACAGGACAATTCACCCCTCCACTTT.

The chain employs TRBV5-1 and TRBJ2-2; possible D gene TRBD1, 6 bases. Looked up from germline, CDR1 is SGHRS and CDR2 is YFSETQ. The CDR3 loop spans 15 amino acids. The germline V and J ends were trimmed by 7 bases and 2 bases, with 15 bases remaining between them. CDR3 sequence reads: CASFRDRLNTGELFF. The DNA for the CDR3 is TGCGCCAGCTTCCGAGACAGGTTAAACACCGGGGAGCTGTTTTTT.

This clone was recorded once. The DNA of the CDR3 is TGTGCCAGCAGCCATCACGGGGGTCGGGAGACCCAGTACTTC. Protein product: CASSHHGGRETQYF. The chain has TRBV14 and TRBJ2-5; D is perhaps TRBD2 (6 bases). Trimming cost V 3 bases and J 5 bases, with 13 bases left between them. The germline V gene has CDR1 SGHDN and CDR2 FVKESK. The CDR3 loop spans 14 amino acids.

In nucleotides, the CDR3 is TGTGCTAGTGGTTTGGTGGGGACAGGTAGAGGTGTCGGCACTGAAGCTTTCTTT. Translating it yields CASGLVGTGRGVGTEAFF. The chain combines TRBV12-5 with TRBJ1-1; TRBD1 agrees at 8 bases. The CDR3 is 18 residues long. J was trimmed by 4 bases and V by 0 bases; bases with no gene match: 13. Germline V gives CDR1 LGHNT, CDR2 FRNRAP.

This chain connects TRBV19 to TRBJ2-5; a possible D gene is TRBD1 (5 bases). Germline values: CDR1 LNHDA, CDR2 SQIVND (reference sequence). This CDR3 region has 15 residues. V shed 1 base and J shed 1 base, with 10 bases lying between them. The CDR3 reads CASSIGVGVQETQYF. The CDR3 DNA reads TGTGCCAGTAGTATAGGGGTAGGGGTCCAAGAGACCCAGTACTTC. The full variable domain, rest sourced from reference TRBV19 and TRBJ2-5, is DGGITQSPKYLFRKEGQNVTLSCEQNLNHDAMYWYRQDPGQGLRLIYYSQIVNDFQKGDIAEGYSVSREKKESFPLTVTSAQKNPTAFYLCASSIGVGVQETQYFGPGTRLLVL.

The chain links TRBV19 to TRBJ2-1; 7 nucleotides line up with TRBD2. V shed 0 bases, J shed 2 bases, and the junction held 4 bases outside the gene matches. Germline values: CDR1 LNHDA, CDR2 SQIVND (reference sequence). The CDR3 has 16 residues. CDR3: CASSIDPLAAYNEQFF. CDR3 in DNA: TGTGCCAGTAGTATAGATCCGCTAGCGGCCTACAATGAGCAGTTCTTC.

The rearrangement joins TRBV7-2 to TRBJ2-2; 7 positions agree with TRBD2. The V segment lost 5 bases and the J segment 5 bases; nucleotides outside the gene matches: 8. The CDR3 sequence is 15 residues long. Per the germline V gene, CDR1 is SGHTA and CDR2 is FQGNSA. The CDR3, as DNA: TGTGCCAGCAGCAAAAAAACCGGGGGGACCGGGGAGCTGTTTTTT. Residues: CASSKKTGGTGELFF.